A selection of T cell receptor beta chains follows, all from one sample in a study of CD8+ T cells in alopecia areata. Measured with immunoSEQ multiplex PCR; TCRdb has only the in-frame clones, and not every one. The data hold some 240,000 clones, with around three fifths observed a single time. The sample consisted of CD4+ T cells sorted from blood, taken at week 0. Receptor source: a human donor with alopecia areata. Each CDR3 is given with its conserved first and last residue. The order of the fields is J gene, clone size, D gene, V gene, CDR3 DNA, CDR3 protein. D genes are given only for firm matches. Size is omitted from some rows. Given values are once, few, many or a class for expanded clones.

>TRBJ2-1|few|NA|TRBV4-1
TGCGCCAGCAGCCAAGATCTTGTTCAGGGAAGGCAGTTCTTC
CASSQDLVQGRQFF
>TRBJ1-4|NA|NA|TRBV29-1
TGCAGCGTCAGACAGGAGAGTGAAAAACTGTTTTTT
CSVRQESEKLFF
>TRBJ1-2|NA|NA|TRBV13
TGTGCCAGCAGCTTGGCCTCACAGGGTGGCTACACCTTC
CASSLASQGGYTF
>TRBJ1-5|once|NA|TRBV6-5
TGTGCCAGCAGTACAGGACTTAGCAATCAGCCCCAGCATTTT
CASSTGLSNQPQHF
>TRBJ2-1|NA|TRBD2|TRBV30
TGTGCCTGGGGAGCGGGAGCAATCTACAATGAGCAGTTCTTC
CAWGAGAIYNEQFF
>TRBJ1-4|few|TRBD1|TRBV5-1
TGCGCCAGCAGACTGGACAGGTCCAATGAAAAACTGTTTTTT
CASRLDRSNEKLFF
>TRBJ1-4|NA|NA|TRBV25-1
TGTGCCAGCAGAACGAACTTTCCGGGACGGCAAAATGAAAAACTGTTTTTT
CASRTNFPGRQNEKLFF
>TRBJ1-6|NA|NA|TRBV7-2
TGTGCCAGCAGCTCCTCCGGGATCGGGCTGGGGGCGCGGAATTCACCCCTCCACTTT
CASSSSGIGLGARNSPLHF
>TRBJ2-2|NA|NA|TRBV15
TGTGCCACCAGCCTATCGGGCAAATTGAACACCGGGGAGCTGTTTTTT
CATSLSGKLNTGELFF
>TRBJ2-3|once|NA|TRBV2
TGTGCCAGCAGTGATGGGGGAGAGGGCACAGATACGCAGTATTTT
CASSDGGEGTDTQYF
>TRBJ2-3|few|NA|TRBV7-6
TGTGCCAGCAGCTTAAGGCAGGGCACAGATACGCAGTATTTT
CASSLRQGTDTQYF
>TRBJ2-3|NA|NA|TRBV4-1
TGCGCCAGCAGCCAAGATCAGGTACACACGAATACGCAGTATTTT
CASSQDQVHTNTQYF
>TRBJ1-1|few|NA|TRBV29-1
TGCAGCGTCAAGGGGGGCAGGCTGAACACTGAAGCTTTCTTT
CSVKGGRLNTEAFF
>TRBJ1-2|NA|NA|TRBV9
TGTGCCAGCAGCCTGGACGGCTTCGGGGACTATGGCTACACCTTC
CASSLDGFGDYGYTF
>TRBJ2-7|few|TRBD2|TRBV27
TGTGCCAGCAGTTCCTTGATTAGCGGGGGGCACTACGAGCAGTACTTC
CASSSLISGGHYEQYF
>TRBJ1-1|NA|NA|TRBV5-4
TGTGCCAGCAGCTTTGTCGGCAACACTGAAGCTTTCTTT
CASSFVGNTEAFF
>TRBJ1-1|NA|NA|TRBV29-1
TGCAGCGTTCGGGGGCGGGCAAGGACTGAAGCTTTCTTT
CSVRGRARTEAFF
>TRBJ1-2|NA|NA|TRBV10-2
TGCGCCAGCAGTGAGAGGGGATCCTATGGCTACACCTTC
CASSERGSYGYTF
>TRBJ2-1|NA|TRBD2|TRBV14
TGTGCCAGCAGCCAAACCAATGCACTAGCGGGAGTAAATGAGCAGTTCTTC
CASSQTNALAGVNEQFF
>TRBJ1-2|NA|TRBD1|TRBV27
TGTGCCAGCAGTACAGGGGAAAACTATGGCTACACCTTC
CASSTGENYGYTF
>TRBJ1-1|few|NA|TRBV29-1
TGCAGCGGAGAGCTACGGACTGGACGAGCTTTCTTT
CSGELRTGRAFF
>TRBJ2-3|NA|NA|TRBV5-1
TGCGCCAGCAGCTTGGCCCTGCACCAAAAGGGAGATACGCAGTATTTT
CASSLALHQKGDTQYF
>TRBJ1-1|NA|NA|TRBV14
TGTGCCAGCAGCCAAGATGTTGTGGGGCGGAGGACTGAAGCTTTCTTT
CASSQDVVGRRTEAFF
>TRBJ2-7|NA|NA|TRBV5-1
TGCGCCAGCAGCCCCCCCTCAGGGGACGAGCAGTACTTC
CASSPPSGDEQYF
>TRBJ1-1|NA|NA|TRBV29-1
TGCAGCGTTGTCTCCGGGAACACTGAAGCTTTCTTT
CSVVSGNTEAFF